This T cell receptor beta chain originates from a study of molecular identifiers for immune sequencing clone quantification. This clonotype was recorded a few times. Antigen unknown. This CDR3 is built from 18 residues. Germline V gene lookup returns CDR1 DFQATT and CDR2 SNEGSKA (reference sequence). Trimming removed 1 base from V and 0 bases from J; junction bases left unmatched: 9. General study findings and limits: Spiked Jurkat TCR RNA equivalent to one cell reportedly surfaced among some 990,000 naive cells. Shared barcodes on identical TCR molecules could underestimate the sizes of highly expanded clones.

TCR libraries were built in bulk with a published protocol and specific TCR primers. MiXCR was run by TCRdb on the PCR reads, yielding one entry per CDR3 protein. The table lists about 630,000 distinct CDR3 sequences, about 25% of them singletons. The chain links TRBV20-1 to TRBJ2-5, with TRBD2 identical over 12 bases. The TCR sequence derives from a human donor in good health. Some libraries in this study had Jurkat cell RNA spiked in. Source material: naive CD8+ T cells from blood, with Jurkat cell RNA spiked in. Subset: FACS-sorted CD8+CD4-CCR7+CD45RA+ naive T cells. The CDR3 sequence is CSARAWPSGREYQETQYF. CDR3 bases: TGCAGTGCTAGAGCATGGCCTAGCGGGAGGGAGTACCAAGAGACCCAGTACTTC.